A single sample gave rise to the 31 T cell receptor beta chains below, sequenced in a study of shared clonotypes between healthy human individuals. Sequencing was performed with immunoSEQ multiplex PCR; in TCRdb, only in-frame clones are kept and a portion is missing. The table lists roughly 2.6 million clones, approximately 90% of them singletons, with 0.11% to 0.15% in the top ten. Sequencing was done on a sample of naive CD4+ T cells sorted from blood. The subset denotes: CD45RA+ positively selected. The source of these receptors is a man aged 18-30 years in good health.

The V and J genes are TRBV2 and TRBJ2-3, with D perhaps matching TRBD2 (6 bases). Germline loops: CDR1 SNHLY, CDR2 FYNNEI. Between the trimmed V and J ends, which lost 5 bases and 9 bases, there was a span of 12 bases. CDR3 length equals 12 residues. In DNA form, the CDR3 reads TGTGCCAGCAGTTGGGGGGAGCAAACGCAGTATTTT. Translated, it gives CASSWGEQTQYF.

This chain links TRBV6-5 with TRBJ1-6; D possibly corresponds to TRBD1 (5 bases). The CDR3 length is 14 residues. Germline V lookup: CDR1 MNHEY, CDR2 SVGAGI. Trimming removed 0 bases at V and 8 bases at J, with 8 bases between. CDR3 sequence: CASSYSRGDSPLHF. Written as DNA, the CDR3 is TGTGCCAGCAGTTACTCGCGGGGGGATTCACCCCTCCACTTT.

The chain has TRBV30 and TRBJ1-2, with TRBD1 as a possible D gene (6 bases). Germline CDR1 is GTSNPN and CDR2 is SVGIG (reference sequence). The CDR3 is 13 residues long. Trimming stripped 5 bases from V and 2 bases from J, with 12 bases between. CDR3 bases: TGTGCCTGGTACCGGGACACCAACTATGGCTACACCTTC. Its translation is CAWYRDTNYGYTF.

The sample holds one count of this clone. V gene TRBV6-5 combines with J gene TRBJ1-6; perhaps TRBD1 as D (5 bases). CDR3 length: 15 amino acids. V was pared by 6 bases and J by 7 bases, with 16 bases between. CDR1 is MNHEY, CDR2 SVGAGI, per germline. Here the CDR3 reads CASRPTEGRNSPLHF. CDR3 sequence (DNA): TGTGCCAGCAGACCGACCGAGGGGAGGAATTCACCCCTCCACTTT.

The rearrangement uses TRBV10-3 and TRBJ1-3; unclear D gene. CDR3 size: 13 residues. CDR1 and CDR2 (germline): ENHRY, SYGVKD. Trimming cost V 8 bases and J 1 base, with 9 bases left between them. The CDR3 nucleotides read TGTGCCATCTCGGGGTTTTCTGGAAACACCATATATTTT. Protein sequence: CAISGFSGNTIYF.

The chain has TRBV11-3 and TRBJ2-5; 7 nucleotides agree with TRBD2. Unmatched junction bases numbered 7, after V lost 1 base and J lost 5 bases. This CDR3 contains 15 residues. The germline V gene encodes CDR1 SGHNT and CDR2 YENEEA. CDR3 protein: CASSLGSGGEETQYF. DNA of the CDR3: TGTGCCAGCAGCTTAGGGTCGGGGGGAGAGGAGACCCAGTACTTC.

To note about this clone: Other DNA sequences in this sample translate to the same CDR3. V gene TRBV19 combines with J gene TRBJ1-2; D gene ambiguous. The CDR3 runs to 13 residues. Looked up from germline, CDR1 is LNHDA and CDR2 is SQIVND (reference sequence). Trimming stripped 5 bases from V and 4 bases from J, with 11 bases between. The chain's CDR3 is CASSLGVGYGYTF. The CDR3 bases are TGTGCCAGTAGTTTGGGCGTAGGCTATGGCTACACCTTC.

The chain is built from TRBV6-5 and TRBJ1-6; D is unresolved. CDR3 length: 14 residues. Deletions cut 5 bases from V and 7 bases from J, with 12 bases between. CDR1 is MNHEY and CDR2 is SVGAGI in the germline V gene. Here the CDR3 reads CASSTGERNSPLHF. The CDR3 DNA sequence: TGTGCCAGCAGTACCGGGGAACGGAATTCACCCCTCCACTTT.

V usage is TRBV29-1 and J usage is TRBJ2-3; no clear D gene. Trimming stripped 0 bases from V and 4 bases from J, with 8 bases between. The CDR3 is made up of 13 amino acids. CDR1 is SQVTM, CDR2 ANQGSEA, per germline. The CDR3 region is CSVEESGADTQYF. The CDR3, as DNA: TGCAGCGTTGAAGAATCGGGTGCAGATACGCAGTATTTT.

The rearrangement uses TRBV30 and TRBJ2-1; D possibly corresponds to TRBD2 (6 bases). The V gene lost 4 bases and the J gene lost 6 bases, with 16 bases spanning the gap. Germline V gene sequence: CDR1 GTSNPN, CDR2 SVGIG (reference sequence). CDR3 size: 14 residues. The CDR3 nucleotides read TGTGCCTGGAACGTCAGGGACTCGTTCAATGAGCAGTTCTTC. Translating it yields CAWNVRDSFNEQFF.

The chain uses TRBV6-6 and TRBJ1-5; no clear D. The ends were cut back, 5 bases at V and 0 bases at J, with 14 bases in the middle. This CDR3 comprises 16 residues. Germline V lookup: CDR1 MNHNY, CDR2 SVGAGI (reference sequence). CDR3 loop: CASSARTGGSNQPQHF. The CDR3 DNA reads TGTGCCAGCAGTGCACGAACTGGTGGTAGCAATCAGCCCCAGCATTTT.

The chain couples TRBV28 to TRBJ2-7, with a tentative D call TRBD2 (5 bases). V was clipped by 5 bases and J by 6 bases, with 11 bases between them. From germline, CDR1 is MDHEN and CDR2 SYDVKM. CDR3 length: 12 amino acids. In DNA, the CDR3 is TGTGCCAGCAGTATACGTCGGGGCGAGCAGTACTTC. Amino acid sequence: CASSIRRGEQYF.

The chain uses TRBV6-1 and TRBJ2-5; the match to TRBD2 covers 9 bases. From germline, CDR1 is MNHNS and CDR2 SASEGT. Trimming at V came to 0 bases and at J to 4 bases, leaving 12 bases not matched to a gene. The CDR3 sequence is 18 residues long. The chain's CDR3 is CASSEAMVAGDVGETQYF. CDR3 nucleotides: TGTGCCAGCAGTGAAGCGATGGTAGCGGGGGACGTGGGAGAGACCCAGTACTTC.

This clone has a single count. CDR3 amino acids: CASSFVGRGRQDTQYF. The DNA of the CDR3 is TGTGCCAGCAGCTTTGTCGGTAGGGGTCGGCAAGATACGCAGTATTTT. The rearrangement links TRBV7-9 to TRBJ2-3; D may be TRBD1 (5 bases). Germline V lookup: CDR1 SEHNR, CDR2 FQNEAQ (reference sequence). The V gene lost 3 bases and the J gene lost 5 bases, with 18 bases spanning the gap. The CDR3 loop spans 16 amino acids.

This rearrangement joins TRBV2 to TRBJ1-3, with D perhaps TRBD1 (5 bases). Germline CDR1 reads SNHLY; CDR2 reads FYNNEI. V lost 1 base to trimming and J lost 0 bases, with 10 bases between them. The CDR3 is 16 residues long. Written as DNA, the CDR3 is TGTGCCAGCAGTGAAGAGTGGGGGAACTCTGGAAACACCATATATTTT. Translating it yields CASSEEWGNSGNTIYF.

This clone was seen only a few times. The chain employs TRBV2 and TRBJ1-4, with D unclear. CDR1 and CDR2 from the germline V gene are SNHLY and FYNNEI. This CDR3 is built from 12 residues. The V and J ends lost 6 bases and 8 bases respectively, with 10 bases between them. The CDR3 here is CASRAALEKLFF. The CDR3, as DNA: TGTGCCAGCAGGGCTGCTTTGGAAAAACTGTTTTTT.

CDR3 residues: CASSQVGTNEKLFF. CDR3 coding DNA: TGCGCCAGCAGCCAAGTGGGAACTAATGAAAAACTGTTTTTT. The chain employs TRBV4-1 and TRBJ1-4; D gene uncertain. V shed 1 base and J shed 1 base, with 4 bases lying between them. Germline V lookup: CDR1 MGHRA, CDR2 YSYEKL. The CDR3 has 14 amino acids.

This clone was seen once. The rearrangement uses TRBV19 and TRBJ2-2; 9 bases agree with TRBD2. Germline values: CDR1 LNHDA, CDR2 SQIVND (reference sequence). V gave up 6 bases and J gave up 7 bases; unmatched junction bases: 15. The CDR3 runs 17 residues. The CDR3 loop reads CASSKGVTSGYNGELFF. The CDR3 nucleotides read TGTGCCAGTAGCAAGGGGGTGACTAGCGGATACAACGGGGAGCTGTTTTTT.

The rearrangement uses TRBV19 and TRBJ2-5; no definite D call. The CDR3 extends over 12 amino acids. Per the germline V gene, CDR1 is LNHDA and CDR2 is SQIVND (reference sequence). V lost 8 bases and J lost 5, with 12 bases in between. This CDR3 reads CASGPLGETQYF. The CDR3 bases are TGTGCCAGTGGCCCCCTTGGCGAGACCCAGTACTTC.

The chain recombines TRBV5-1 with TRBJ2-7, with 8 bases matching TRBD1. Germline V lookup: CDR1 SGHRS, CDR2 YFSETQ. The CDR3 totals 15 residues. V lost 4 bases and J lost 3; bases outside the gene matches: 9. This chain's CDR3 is CASSRGQGAIYEQYF. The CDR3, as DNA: TGCGCCAGCAGCCGCGGACAGGGCGCTATCTACGAGCAGTACTTC. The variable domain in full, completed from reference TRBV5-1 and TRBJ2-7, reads KAGVTQTPRYLIKTRGQQVTLSCSPISGHRSVSWYQQTPGQGLQFLFEYFSETQRNKGNFPGRFSGRQFSNSRSEMNVSTLELGDSALYLCASSRGQGAIYEQYFGPGTRLTVT.

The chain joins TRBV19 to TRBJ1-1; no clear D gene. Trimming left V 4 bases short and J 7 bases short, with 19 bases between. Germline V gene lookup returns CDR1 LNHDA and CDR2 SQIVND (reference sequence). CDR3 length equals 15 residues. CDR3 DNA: TGTGCCAGTAGTACCCTCTTTGGTGACCCCAATGAAGCTTTCTTT. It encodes CASSTLFGDPNEAFF.

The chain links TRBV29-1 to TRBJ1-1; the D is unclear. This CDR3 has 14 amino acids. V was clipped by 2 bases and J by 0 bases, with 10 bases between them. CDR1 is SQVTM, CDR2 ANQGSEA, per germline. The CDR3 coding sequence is TGCAGCGTTGAAAAGGCGGGGATGAACACTGAAGCTTTCTTT. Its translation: CSVEKAGMNTEAFF.

CDR3 bases: TGCGCCAGCAGCTCGGGACTACGTTACAATGAGCAGTTCTTC. Protein sequence: CASSSGLRYNEQFF. The gene calls are TRBV5-1 and TRBJ2-1, with 7 bases lining up with TRBD2. Germline V CDR1 and CDR2: SGHRS, YFSETQ. This CDR3 is 14 amino acids long. V dropped 3 bases and J dropped 4; count of bases not matched to a gene: 4.

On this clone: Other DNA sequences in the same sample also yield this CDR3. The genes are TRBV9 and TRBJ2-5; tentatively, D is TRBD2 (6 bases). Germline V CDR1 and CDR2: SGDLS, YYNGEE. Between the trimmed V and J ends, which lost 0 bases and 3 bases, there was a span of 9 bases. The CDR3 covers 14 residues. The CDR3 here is CASSVGGGEETQYF. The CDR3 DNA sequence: TGTGCCAGCAGCGTAGGTGGCGGGGAAGAGACCCAGTACTTC. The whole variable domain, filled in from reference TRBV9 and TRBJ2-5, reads DSGVTQTPKHLITATGQRVTLRCSPRSGDLSVYWYQQSLDQGLQFLIQYYNGEERAKGNILERFSAQQFPDLHSELNLSSLELGDSALYFCASSVGGGEETQYFGPGTRLLVL.

CDR3 sequence reads: CASSEEAGGGGNQPQHF. CDR3 bases: TGTGCCAGCAGTGAAGAGGCAGGCGGGGGCGGCAATCAGCCCCAGCATTTT. J is TRBJ1-5 and V is TRBV6-1; D is possibly TRBD1 (6 bases). The CDR3 is 17 amino acids. Germline lookup yields CDR1 MNHNS and CDR2 SASEGT. V was clipped by 1 base and J by 2 bases, with 15 bases between them.

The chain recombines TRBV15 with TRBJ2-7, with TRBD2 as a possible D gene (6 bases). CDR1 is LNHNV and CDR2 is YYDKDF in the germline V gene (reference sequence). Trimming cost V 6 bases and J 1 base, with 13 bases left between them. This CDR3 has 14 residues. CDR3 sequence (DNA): TGTGCCACCAGTTGGGCGGGGCAATCCTACGAGCAGTACTTC. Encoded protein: CATSWAGQSYEQYF.

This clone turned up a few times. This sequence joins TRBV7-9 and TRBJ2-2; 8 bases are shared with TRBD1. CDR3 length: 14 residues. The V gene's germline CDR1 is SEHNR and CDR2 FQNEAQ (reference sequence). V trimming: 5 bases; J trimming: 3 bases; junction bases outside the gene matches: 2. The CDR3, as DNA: TGTGCCAGCAGCGGGGGACAGGACACCGGGGAGCTGTTTTTT. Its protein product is CASSGGQDTGELFF. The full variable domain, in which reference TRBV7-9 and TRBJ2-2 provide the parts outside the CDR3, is DTGVSQNPRHKITKRGQNVTFRCDPISEHNRLYWYRQTLGQGPEFLTYFQNEAQLEKSRLLSDRFSAERPKGSFSTLEIQRTEQGDSAMYLCASSGGQDTGELFFGEGSRLTVL.

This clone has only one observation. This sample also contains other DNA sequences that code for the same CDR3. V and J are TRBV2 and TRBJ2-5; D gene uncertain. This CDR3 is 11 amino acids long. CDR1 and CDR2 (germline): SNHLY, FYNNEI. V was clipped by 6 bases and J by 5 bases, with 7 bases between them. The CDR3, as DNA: TGTGCCAGCAGCGTTGGGGAGACCCAGTACTTC. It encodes CASSVGETQYF.

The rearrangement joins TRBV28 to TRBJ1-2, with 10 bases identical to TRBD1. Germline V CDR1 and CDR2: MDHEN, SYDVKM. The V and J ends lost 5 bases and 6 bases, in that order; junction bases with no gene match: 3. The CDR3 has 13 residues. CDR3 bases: TGTGCCAGCAGTAGGGGGACAGGGGATGGCTACACCTTC. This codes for CASSRGTGDGYTF.

The CDR3 DNA reads TGTGCCAGCAGTGCCACATCCGAGCAGTACTTC. Its protein is CASSATSEQYF. The chain is built from TRBV2 and TRBJ2-7; the D is unclear. Germline V gives CDR1 SNHLY, CDR2 FYNNEI. This CDR3 spans 11 amino acids. Trimming took 4 bases from V and 6 from J, leaving 7 bases between them. Variable domain in full (rest from reference TRBV2 and TRBJ2-7): EPEVTQTPSHQVTQMGQEVILRCVPISNHLYFYWYRQILGQKVEFLVSFYNNEISEKSEIFDDQFSVERPDGSNFTLKIRSTKLEDSAMYFCASSATSEQYFGPGTRLTVT.

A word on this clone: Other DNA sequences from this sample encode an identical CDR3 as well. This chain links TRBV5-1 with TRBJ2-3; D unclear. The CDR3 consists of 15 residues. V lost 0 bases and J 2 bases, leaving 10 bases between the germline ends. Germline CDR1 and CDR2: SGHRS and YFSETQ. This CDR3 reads CASSLVGQSTDTQYF. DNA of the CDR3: TGCGCCAGCAGCTTGGTCGGGCAATCCACAGATACGCAGTATTTT.